A single sample is the source of the 13 T cell receptor beta chains below, sequenced in a study of blood T cells in healthy people across ages (dated by TCRdb to 2013 to 2016). The library was prepared using 5' RACE. Sequencing was carried out with an Illumina HiSeq 2500. A second 7 to 11 cycle PCR used a sample-barcoded 5' primer and a J-beta primer mix. TCRdb trimmed public reads at Q25 via fastp, called clones via MiXCR and kept in-frame beta chains. Each entry is one CDR3 protein sequence, shown with its most common DNA and genes. The sample table contains about 1.5 million distinct CDR3 sequences; only one count was recorded for approximately 43% of them. About 4% of the sample is taken by the ten largest. What was sequenced was blood. The receptors come from a young woman in good health.

This clonotype showed up just a few times. The chain recombines TRBV7-3 with TRBJ2-3; 7 bases align to TRBD2. CDR3 length equals 17 residues. Germline lookup yields CDR1 SGHTA and CDR2 FQGTGA. The J segment lost 0 bases and the V segment lost 3 bases, leaving 9 bases of the junction unmatched. CDR3 loop: CASSLGGLALSTDTQYF. The CDR3 DNA is TGTGCCAGCAGCTTGGGAGGGCTAGCGCTTAGCACAGATACGCAGTATTTT.

The V call is TRBV10-1, the J call TRBJ2-3; 8 nucleotides agree with TRBD2. In germline, CDR1 is WNHNN, CDR2 SYGVQD (reference sequence). V lost 6 bases, J lost 4 bases, and 15 bases stayed unmatched. The CDR3 runs 17 residues. In DNA form, the CDR3 reads TGCGCCAGCAGGAAAGCGGGAGAGAGGGGGAGGTCAGATACGCAGTATTTT. Residues: CASRKAGERGRSDTQYF.

This clonotype was observed a handful of times. This chain joins TRBV7-8 and TRBJ2-5, with TRBD2 matching over 9 bases. This CDR3 has 17 amino acids. V was pared by 0 bases and J by 0 bases, with 5 bases of the junction left unmatched. Germline V gene sequence: CDR1 SGHVS, CDR2 FQNEAQ. The DNA for the CDR3 is TGTGCCAGCAGCTTAGCGGCGGGGGGGATCGACCAAGAGACCCAGTACTTC. Amino acid sequence: CASSLAAGGIDQETQYF.

A few counts support this clonotype. The chain joins TRBV5-1 to TRBJ2-7; a possible D gene is TRBD1 (5 bases). The CDR3 has 14 residues. The V gene's germline CDR1 is SGHRS and CDR2 YFSETQ. V was pared by 0 bases and J by 5 bases, with 12 bases between. The CDR3 DNA sequence: TGCGCCAGCAGCTTGGAAGGGGCCTTCAACGAGCAGTACTTC. This sequence encodes CASSLEGAFNEQYF. Full variable domain (outside the CDR3, taken from reference TRBV5-1 and TRBJ2-7): KAGVTQTPRYLIKTRGQQVTLSCSPISGHRSVSWYQQTPGQGLQFLFEYFSETQRNKGNFPGRFSGRQFSNSRSEMNVSTLELGDSALYLCASSLEGAFNEQYFGPGTRLTVT.

In its sample, this clonotype was seen a few times. The chain links TRBV18 to TRBJ2-1; tentative D call: TRBD1 (6 bases). V was shortened by 0 bases and J by 9 bases, with 12 bases between the two germline ends. Germline loops: CDR1 KGHSH, CDR2 LQKENI. The CDR3 runs 14 residues. CDR3 sequence reads: CASSPPGRGIEQFF. CDR3 DNA: TGTGCCAGCTCACCACCCGGCAGGGGTATTGAGCAGTTCTTC. Using reference TRBV18 and TRBJ2-1 for the parts outside the CDR3, the full variable domain is NAGVMQNPRHLVRRRGQEARLRCSPMKGHSHVYWYRQLPEEGLKFMVYLQKENIIDESGMPKERFSAEFPKEGPSILRIQQVVRGDSAAYFCASSPPGRGIEQFFGPGTRLTVL.

The chain carries TRBV5-1 and TRBJ2-4, with no clear D. The CDR3 length is 14 residues. The germline gives CDR1 SGHRS, CDR2 YFSETQ. The V and J ends lost 4 bases and 2 bases respectively, with 10 bases between them. In DNA, the CDR3 is TGCGCCAGCAGCGTGGAGTATACCAAAAACATTCAGTACTTC. It codes for CASSVEYTKNIQYF. The full variable domain, its missing parts supplied by reference TRBV5-1 and TRBJ2-4, is KAGVTQTPRYLIKTRGQQVTLSCSPISGHRSVSWYQQTPGQGLQFLFEYFSETQRNKGNFPGRFSGRQFSNSRSEMNVSTLELGDSALYLCASSVEYTKNIQYFGAGTRLSVL.

The chain couples TRBV7-3 to TRBJ1-5; D gene ambiguous. V was shortened by 1 base and J by 9 bases, with 10 bases between the two germline ends. The germline gives CDR1 SGHTA, CDR2 FQGTGA. The CDR3 spans 13 residues. The CDR3 reads CASSLNREGPQHF. The CDR3 DNA follows: TGTGCCAGCAGCTTAAATAGGGAGGGGCCCCAGCATTTT.

The table lists this clonotype with a few counts. The rearrangement uses TRBV9 and TRBJ2-3; 7 bases map to TRBD2. CDR1 and CDR2 (germline): SGDLS, YYNGEE. CDR3 length: 20 amino acids. The junction had 22 bases not matched to a gene; V was cut back by 0 bases and J by 6 bases. CDR3 sequence reads: CASSVDRGAWEGLPGDTQYF. CDR3 DNA sequence: TGTGCCAGCAGCGTAGACCGTGGTGCCTGGGAGGGCCTCCCCGGGGATACGCAGTATTTT.

The V call is TRBV15, the J call TRBJ2-7; D unclear. V was clipped by 0 bases and J by 0 bases, with 3 bases between them. The CDR3 is made up of 13 amino acids. Germline V lookup: CDR1 LNHNV, CDR2 YYDKDF (reference sequence). The CDR3 loop reads CATSRDPSYEQYF. CDR3 DNA sequence: TGTGCCACCAGCAGAGATCCCTCCTACGAGCAGTACTTC.

In regard to this clonotype: An end of the junction differs from the germline gene, which may be a read error. The rearrangement joins TRBV4-2 to TRBJ2-5; a possible D gene is TRBD1 (6 bases). TRBJ2-7 matches the DNA end more closely, so the J call is doubtful. Germline CDR1 is LGHNA and CDR2 is YNFKEQ. There are 15 residues in the CDR3. The CDR3 DNA follows: TGTGTCAGCAGCCAAGATTTGATAGGGGGTAACGAGCAGTACTTC. Translation gives CVSSQDLIGGNEQYF.

This sequence joins TRBV24-1 and TRBJ2-1; 10 bases are shared with TRBD2. The V segment lost 3 bases and the J segment 3 bases; nucleotides outside the gene matches: 4. This CDR3 is 16 amino acids long. Germline CDR1 KGHDR, CDR2 SFDVKD. The CDR3 bases are TGTGCCACCAGTGATAATTTAGCGGGAGGCTACAATGAGCAGTTCTTC. Translating it yields CATSDNLAGGYNEQFF.

The gene calls are TRBV27 and TRBJ2-5; D unclear. The germline V gene has CDR1 MNHEY and CDR2 SMNVEV (reference sequence). CDR3 length equals 15 residues. The germline V and J ends were trimmed by 5 bases and 0 bases, with 13 bases remaining between them. The CDR3 DNA sequence: TGTGCCAGCAGTATTCTCTCGGGTAACCAAGAGACCCAGTACTTC. It specifies CASSILSGNQETQYF.

This rearrangement joins TRBV3-1 to TRBJ1-5; D remains ambiguous. V dropped 4 bases and J dropped 6 bases, with 10 bases sitting between them. The germline gives CDR1 LGHDT, CDR2 YNNKEL (reference sequence). The CDR3 totals 13 residues. For the CDR3, the DNA is TGTGCCAGCAGCCCCCGTTGGGTTCAGCCCCAGCATTTT. This sequence encodes CASSPRWVQPQHF.